This TCR beta chain is drawn from a study of CXCR3-negative and CXCR3-positive naive CD8 T cells. The CDR3 is 16 residues long. Germline V gene lookup returns CDR1 DFQATT and CDR2 SNEGSKA (reference sequence). Subsets of CD8+ T cells were each sorted in triplicate at a few hundred thousand cells apiece. Naive CD8+ T cells displayed a CD45RO-CCR7+CD27+CD95- phenotype. General study points: Naive cells, whether CXCR3-negative or CXCR3-positive, had similar TRBV-TRBJ usage, while memory cells differed. For CXCR3-positive naive cells, TRB CDR3s were more hydrophobic than those of CXCR3-negative naive cells. TRB CDR3 properties were used to infer TCR strength, and surface CD5 was comparable between naive subsets.

Remarks on this clonotype: The antigen remains undetermined.

The method, 5' RACE with UMI labels, was used to prepare the TRB cDNA libraries. With the 5' RACE reads reprocessed, TCRdb shows one record per CDR3 protein and no DNA. The sample has about 150,000 distinct CDR3 sequences. Sequencing was done on a sample of naive CXCR3+ CD8+ T cells from blood. Subset described: CD45RO-CCR7+CD27+CD95- naive CD8+ T cells expressing CXCR3 (TNR3+). This receptor was taken from a human donor in good health. Some clones in this sample may be carry-over from other donors' samples. The chain has TRBV20-1 and TRBJ1-6; TCRdb's D gene call, TRBD1, goes unchecked for lack of DNA. The CDR3: CSAEGGPLRGNSPLHF.